This entry lists 28 T cell receptor beta chains sequenced from one sample in a study of T cell repertoires and HLA-DP antigens. Sequencing was performed with immunoSEQ multiplex PCR; in TCRdb, only in-frame clones are kept and a portion is missing. The profile shows some 110,000 clones, 85% to 95% of them singletons. The antigens for these receptors are not known. The sequenced sample was CD4+ T cells from PBMCs. Receptors originate from a woman under 30 in good health and CMV-seronegative.

This chain connects TRBV19 to TRBJ1-2; D might be TRBD1 (6 bases). The V gene's germline CDR1 is LNHDA and CDR2 SQIVND (reference sequence). Trimming took 5 bases from V and 5 from J, leaving 12 bases between them. This CDR3 region has 13 residues. CDR3 sequence (DNA): TGTGCCAGTAGTTGGGGGCAGATTTATGGCTACACCTTC. Protein product: CASSWGQIYGYTF.

This chain links TRBV19 with TRBJ1-1; TRBD1 agrees at 7 bases. CDR1 is LNHDA and CDR2 is SQIVND in the germline V gene (reference sequence). V lost 0 bases and J lost 6; bases outside the gene matches: 10. This CDR3 spans 16 amino acids. CDR3 nucleotides: TGTGCCAGTAGTATAGATTGGGACAGCGTTAAGGCTGAAGCTTTCTTT. This sequence encodes CASSIDWDSVKAEAFF. Looking up the rest from reference TRBV19 and TRBJ1-1 gives the full variable domain: DGGITQSPKYLFRKEGQNVTLSCEQNLNHDAMYWYRQDPGQGLRLIYYSQIVNDFQKGDIAEGYSVSREKKESFPLTVTSAQKNPTAFYLCASSIDWDSVKAEAFFGQGTRLTVV.

The V call is TRBV9, the J call TRBJ1-2; no definite D call. This CDR3 contains 14 residues. V dropped 0 bases and J dropped 7 bases, with 13 bases sitting between them. CDR1 SGDLS and CDR2 YYNGEE come from the germline V gene. The CDR3 DNA reads TGTGCCAGCAGCGTAGCTAGTGCAGGATTTGGCTACACCTTC. Protein: CASSVASAGFGYTF. Full variable domain (outside the CDR3, taken from reference TRBV9 and TRBJ1-2): DSGVTQTPKHLITATGQRVTLRCSPRSGDLSVYWYQQSLDQGLQFLIQYYNGEERAKGNILERFSAQQFPDLHSELNLSSLELGDSALYFCASSVASAGFGYTFGSGTRLTVV.

The genes are TRBV9 and TRBJ1-4; D gene unclear. The CDR3 runs to 15 residues. Germline lookup yields CDR1 SGDLS and CDR2 YYNGEE. V lost 0 bases, J lost 3 bases, and 9 bases lay in between. In DNA, the CDR3 is TGTGCCAGCAGCGTAGATTCCACCGCTAATGAAAAACTGTTTTTT. This codes for CASSVDSTANEKLFF.

The chain combines TRBV9 with TRBJ2-3; TRBD2 agrees at 15 bases. V gave up 7 bases and J gave up 5 bases; unmatched junction bases: 17. The germline V gene encodes CDR1 SGDLS and CDR2 YYNGEE. The CDR3 covers 19 residues. The CDR3 DNA reads TGTGCCAGCGGACTGTTCCCGGGACTAGCGGGGGGCGAGGTAGATACGCAGTATTTT. Translating gives CASGLFPGLAGGEVDTQYF.

This chain joins TRBV7-9 and TRBJ1-1; D is unresolved. The V end was cut by 1 base, the J end by 0 bases, with 6 bases between. The CDR3 runs 14 residues. Germline V gene sequence: CDR1 SEHNR, CDR2 FQNEAQ (reference sequence). CDR3 DNA: TGTGCCAGCAGCTTAGGTGGACTGAACACTGAAGCTTTCTTT. This sequence encodes CASSLGGLNTEAFF. Together with reference TRBV7-9 and TRBJ1-1, the CDR3 gives the full variable domain: DTGVSQNPRHKITKRGQNVTFRCDPISEHNRLYWYRQTLGQGPEFLTYFQNEAQLEKSRLLSDRFSAERPKGSFSTLEIQRTEQGDSAMYLCASSLGGLNTEAFFGQGTRLTVV.

This clone appeared a single time. The rearrangement joins TRBV5-4 to TRBJ1-1; 9 bases are shared with TRBD1. CDR1 and CDR2 from the germline V gene are SGHNT and YYREEE (reference sequence). The CDR3 consists of 14 residues. J gave up 5 bases and V 4 bases, and 6 bases lay outside the gene matches. The chain's CDR3 is CASSEQGAWTEAFF. CDR3 DNA: TGTGCCAGCAGCGAACAGGGGGCCTGGACTGAAGCTTTCTTT. Complete variable domain (other parts from reference TRBV5-4 and TRBJ1-1): ETGVTQSPTHLIKTRGQQVTLRCSSQSGHNTVSWYQQALGQGPQFIFQYYREEENGRGNFPPRFSGLQFPNYSSELNVNALELDDSALYLCASSEQGAWTEAFFGQGTRLTVV.

This chain connects TRBV4-3 to TRBJ1-5; no definite D call. Trimming removed 5 bases at V and 5 bases at J, with 10 bases between. The CDR3 has 13 amino acids. Germline V lookup: CDR1 LGHNA, CDR2 YSLEER. CDR3 residues: CASSARLDQPQHF. The CDR3 DNA is TGCGCCAGCAGCGCCCGACTTGATCAGCCCCAGCATTTT.

This chain connects TRBV5-1 to TRBJ2-3; TRBD2 aligns across 8 bases. J gave up 2 bases and V 0 bases, and 8 bases lay outside the gene matches. CDR3 length equals 17 residues. Germline CDR1 is SGHRS and CDR2 is YFSETQ. The CDR3 reads CASSLASASGLTDTQYF. CDR3 DNA sequence: TGCGCCAGCAGCTTGGCCTCGGCTAGCGGGCTCACAGATACGCAGTATTTT. The whole variable domain, remainder taken from reference TRBV5-1 and TRBJ2-3, is KAGVTQTPRYLIKTRGQQVTLSCSPISGHRSVSWYQQTPGQGLQFLFEYFSETQRNKGNFPGRFSGRQFSNSRSEMNVSTLELGDSALYLCASSLASASGLTDTQYFGPGTRLTVL.

As DNA, the CDR3 is TGTGCCACCACCAGGGGGTCGTCAAATCAGCCCCAGCATTTT. It is translated as CATTRGSSNQPQHF. The chain joins TRBV6-4 to TRBJ1-5; 7 nucleotides match TRBD1. The CDR3 length is 14 residues. Germline-derived CDR1 and CDR2 are MRHNA and SNTAGT. V trimming: 10 bases; J trimming: 4 bases; junction bases outside the gene matches: 10.

The CDR3 loop is CASSLPRDRGTTTNEKLFF. CDR3 sequence (DNA): TGTGCCAGCAGTCTCCCCCGGGACAGGGGAACAACAACTAATGAAAAACTGTTTTTT. The chain has TRBV11-2 and TRBJ1-4; 10 positions match TRBD1. The CDR3 length is 19 residues. Germline values: CDR1 SGHAT, CDR2 FQNNGV. The V and J ends lost 6 bases and 0 bases, in that order; junction bases with no gene match: 13.

The genes are TRBV7-2 and TRBJ1-5; D is unresolved. Trimming pared 2 bases from V and 9 bases from J, leaving 14 bases between. This CDR3 has 14 amino acids. Germline lookup yields CDR1 SGHTA and CDR2 FQGNSA. In DNA, the CDR3 is TGTGCCAGCAGCTTATCCGATACCGAGGTGCCCCAGCATTTT. Translating gives CASSLSDTEVPQHF.

The rearrangement joins TRBV7-2 to TRBJ2-1, with D perhaps TRBD2 (6 bases). Trimming cost V 8 bases and J 4 bases, with 15 bases left between them. From germline, CDR1 is SGHTA and CDR2 FQGNSA. The CDR3 has 14 residues. CDR3 DNA sequence: TGTGCCAGCGCCAAGGGACTGGCTTACAATGAGCAGTTCTTC. Residues: CASAKGLAYNEQFF.

The gene calls are TRBV11-1 and TRBJ2-4, with 8 positions matching TRBD2. The germline V gene has CDR1 SGHAT and CDR2 FQDESV (reference sequence). The CDR3 is 14 amino acids. V shed 6 bases, J shed 1 base, and the junction held 2 bases outside the gene matches. The CDR3 sequence: CASSAGGAKNIQYF. DNA of the CDR3: TGTGCCAGCAGTGCGGGGGGCGCCAAAAACATTCAGTACTTC. The whole variable domain, filled in from reference TRBV11-1 and TRBJ2-4, reads EAEVAQSPRYKITEKSQAVAFWCDPISGHATLYWYRQILGQGPELLVQFQDESVVDDSQLPKDRFSAERLKGVDSTLKIQPAELGDSAMYLCASSAGGAKNIQYFGAGTRLSVL.

V gene TRBV29-1 combines with J gene TRBJ2-5, with 7 nucleotides matching TRBD2. The CDR3 has 15 amino acids. Trimming removed 6 bases from V and 2 bases from J; junction bases left unmatched: 12. Germline-derived CDR1 and CDR2 are SQVTM and ANQGSEA. For the CDR3, the DNA is TGCAGCGTGAGAGGGAGGGTAGCAGAACAAGAGACCCAGTACTTC. It specifies CSVRGRVAEQETQYF.

The chain joins TRBV28 to TRBJ2-1; 9 bases map to TRBD2. V dropped 6 bases and J dropped 1; count of bases not matched to a gene: 7. Germline CDR1 is MDHEN and CDR2 is SYDVKM. The CDR3 is 16 amino acids. The CDR3 sequence: CASRGSGGPSYNEQFF. In DNA, the CDR3 is TGTGCCAGCAGAGGTAGCGGGGGCCCTTCCTACAATGAGCAGTTCTTC.

The chain has TRBV18 and TRBJ2-1, with TRBD1 matching over 11 bases. In germline, CDR1 is KGHSH, CDR2 LQKENI. This CDR3 region has 14 residues. The V segment lost 4 bases and the J segment 10 bases; nucleotides outside the gene matches: 6. CDR3 DNA sequence: TGTGCCAGCTCACGGACAGGGGGCTCTTGGGAGCAGTTCTTC. This gives the protein CASSRTGGSWEQFF.

V and J are TRBV5-1 and TRBJ1-4; D is unresolved. The germline V and J ends were trimmed by 1 base and 6 bases, with 10 bases remaining between them. The CDR3 is 14 amino acids. The germline CDR1 and CDR2 sequences are SGHRS and YFSETQ. The CDR3 is CASSLFPADEKLFF. CDR3 nucleotide sequence: TGCGCCAGCAGCTTGTTTCCGGCGGATGAAAAACTGTTTTTT.

The chain employs TRBV2 and TRBJ1-2; D unclear. The germline V and J ends were trimmed by 4 bases and 6 bases, with 6 bases remaining between them. CDR1 and CDR2 from the germline V gene are SNHLY and FYNNEI. This CDR3 contains 11 residues. The CDR3 bases are TGTGCCAGCAGTGCAGTTCATGGCTACACCTTC. Encoded protein: CASSAVHGYTF.

The chain has TRBV5-1 and TRBJ2-1, with 8 positions matching TRBD2. This CDR3 has 16 residues. With 0 bases clipped from V and 7 bases from J, the junction kept 9 bases outside the gene matches. In germline, CDR1 is SGHRS, CDR2 YFSETQ. The CDR3 bases are TGCGCCAGCAGCTTGGAGTGGGCGGGGGGTACGAATGAGCAGTTCTTC. It yields the protein CASSLEWAGGTNEQFF.

The chain employs TRBV6-1 and TRBJ2-3; maybe TRBD2 (5 bases). Germline V CDR1 and CDR2: MNHNS, SASEGT. This CDR3 spans 12 amino acids. V lost 3 bases and J 6 bases, leaving 7 bases between the germline ends. This CDR3 reads CASSDGVDTQYF. CDR3 sequence (DNA): TGTGCCAGCAGTGACGGGGTTGATACGCAGTATTTT.

V is TRBV5-1 and J is TRBJ2-7, with D maybe TRBD1 (5 bases). Trimming took 1 base from V and 2 from J, leaving 16 bases between them. This CDR3 contains 16 residues. Germline CDR1 is SGHRS and CDR2 is YFSETQ. The CDR3 sequence is CASSLTQGRSAYEQYF. CDR3 coding DNA: TGCGCCAGCAGCTTGACCCAGGGCAGGTCGGCCTACGAGCAGTACTTC.

This chain joins TRBV5-1 and TRBJ2-1; D may be TRBD1 (5 bases). V was shortened by 0 bases and J by 9 bases, with 13 bases between the two germline ends. Germline V lookup: CDR1 SGHRS, CDR2 YFSETQ. The CDR3 is 14 residues long. In DNA, the CDR3 is TGCGCCAGCAGCTTGGAGGGGTTCCTCCTTGAGCAGTTCTTC. As protein: CASSLEGFLLEQFF.

This rearrangement joins TRBV6-6 to TRBJ1-5, with D maybe TRBD1 (6 bases). Deletions cut 8 bases from V and 2 bases from J, with 10 bases between. The V gene's germline CDR1 is MNHNY and CDR2 SVGAGI (reference sequence). This CDR3 is 13 amino acids long. Here the CDR3 reads CASGRGGNQPQHF. DNA for the CDR3: TGTGCCAGCGGCAGGGGTGGCAATCAGCCCCAGCATTTT.

The rearrangement links TRBV28 to TRBJ2-2, with D maybe TRBD1 (6 bases). The CDR3 spans 15 residues. Germline V lookup: CDR1 MDHEN, CDR2 SYDVKM. Trimming took off 5 bases at V and 4 bases at J, with 14 bases between the two ends. Here the CDR3 reads CASSPPGHPTGELFF. In nucleotides, the CDR3 is TGTGCCAGCAGTCCCCCGGGACACCCCACCGGGGAGCTGTTTTTT.

The chain joins TRBV5-5 to TRBJ1-2; no clear D. CDR1 is SGHKS and CDR2 is YYEKEE in the germline V gene (reference sequence). This CDR3 region has 16 residues. V gave up 2 bases and J gave up 4 bases, with 18 bases separating them. The CDR3 protein is CASSFVLGARGYGYTF. The CDR3 DNA reads as TGTGCCAGCAGCTTCGTCTTGGGCGCTCGGGGCTATGGCTACACCTTC.

The chain links TRBV7-3 to TRBJ1-5; D remains unclear. CDR1 and CDR2 from the germline V gene are SGHTA and FQGTGA. The V end was cut by 3 bases, the J end by 5 bases, with 8 bases between. The CDR3 loop spans 13 amino acids. Here the CDR3 reads CASSLGPHQPQHF. The DNA of the CDR3 is TGTGCCAGCAGCTTGGGTCCCCATCAGCCCCAGCATTTT. Together with reference TRBV7-3 and TRBJ1-5, the CDR3 gives the full variable domain: GAGVSQTPSNKVTEKGKYVELRCDPISGHTALYWYRQSLGQGPEFLIYFQGTGAADDSGLPNDRFFAVRPEGSVSTLKIQRTERGDSAVYLCASSLGPHQPQHFGDGTRLSIL.

J is TRBJ1-5 and V is TRBV4-2; 11 positions match TRBD1. Germline CDR1 and CDR2: LGHNA and YNFKEQ. V was pared by 4 bases and J by 6 bases, with 2 bases of the junction left unmatched. The CDR3 sequence is 14 residues long. DNA for the CDR3: TGTGCCAGCAGCCTCGGGACAGGGGGTCAGCCCCAGCATTTT. Translation: CASSLGTGGQPQHF.